Reported below is one TCR beta chain. Random hexamers were used to reverse transcribe an amount of about 0.45 to 1 ug RNA. In TCRdb, the immunoSEQ multiplex PCR reads were re-called with MiXCR into one record per CDR3 protein. The sample yields 300,000 to 350,000 distinct CDR3 sequences, about 91% seen once. This CDR3 contains 12 residues. V lost 0 bases, J lost 8 bases, and 7 bases lay in between. Germline-derived CDR1 and CDR2 are SGHTA and FQGNSA. These data come from a study of CD8 T cells in Susac syndrome. The T cells that were sequenced for TCR beta were CD8+ and CD4+ cells from blood. The TCR originated in a human donor with multiple sclerosis. The genes are TRBV7-2 and TRBJ1-1, with a tentative D call TRBD1 (5 bases). The sequenced sample consisted of CD4+ T cells from PBMCs. Here the CDR3 reads CASSLAAGEAFF. The CDR3 region has the DNA TGTGCCAGCAGCTTAGCGGCAGGGGAAGCTTTCTTT.